The 22 T cell receptor beta chains reported below all come from one sample, sequenced in a study of T cell clonality in common variable immunodeficiency. Study results and limitations: In common variable immunodeficiency, TCR beta chains reportedly carried fewer deletions and N-nucleotide insertions.

Assay: immunoSEQ multiplex PCR; the TCRdb copy retains only in-frame clones and omits some. This set yields tens of thousands of clones and no singletons; the top ten hold 6%. For these receptors, no antigen is known. The source material was peripheral blood mononuclear cells. All receptors derive from a human donor with common variable immunodeficiency.

At least ten counts were recorded for this clone. The read ends 3 residues before the CDR3 terminus; that terminus is restored from the germline J gene. V and J are TRBV20-1 and TRBJ2-3; TRBD1 matches 8 bases. The CDR3 loop spans 12 amino acids. With 7 bases clipped from V and 4 bases from J, the junction kept 4 bases outside the gene matches. CDR1 DFQATT and CDR2 SNEGSKA come from the germline V gene (reference sequence). The DNA read from the CDR3 is TGCAGTGTATCAGGGGGCTCAGATACG. This sequence encodes CSVSGGSDT. The whole CDR3 sequence is CSVSGGSDTQYF.

In its sample, this clone was seen a few times. With the read ending 3 residues before the CDR3 end, the germline J gene is used to fill in that end. The V call is TRBV19, the J call TRBJ1-5, with a weak D call TRBD1 (6 bases). The CDR3 is 15 residues long. V lost 5 bases and J lost 1, with 12 bases in between. The germline CDR1 and CDR2 sequences are LNHDA and SQIVND (reference sequence). The CDR3 here is CASSGLQGSNQPQHF. CDR3 DNA, as far as it was read: TGTGCCAGTAGTGGCCTTCAGGGGAGCAATCAGCCC.

This clone was seen at least ten times. With the read ending 3 residues before the CDR3 end, the germline J gene is used to fill in that end. The chain is built from TRBV10-3 and TRBJ1-5; 12 bases agree with TRBD1. The germline CDR1 and CDR2 sequences are ENHRY and SYGVKD. The length of the CDR3 is 15 residues. V dropped 5 bases and J dropped 5; count of bases not matched to a gene: 4. The CDR3 reads CAISPGQGAYQPQHF. CDR3 DNA (partial): TGTGCCATCAGTCCGGGACAGGGGGCTTATCAGCCC.

This clone has a count of ten or more. From the germline J gene comes the end of the CDR3, since the read stops 3 residues before it. The rearrangement joins TRBV19 to TRBJ2-3, with TRBD1 matching 9 bases. The CDR3 sequence is 15 residues long. Per germline, CDR1 LNHDA and CDR2 SQIVND (reference sequence). V trimming: 3 bases; J trimming: 5 bases; junction bases outside the gene matches: 6. The part of the CDR3 DNA that was read is TGTGCCAGTAGTATGGGACAGGGTCGGCAAGATACG. Its translation is CASSMGQGRQDT. The full CDR3 reads CASSMGQGRQDTQYF.

This clone was observed a few times. The read is 3 residues too short to cover the CDR3 end, so that end is filled in from the germline J gene. The gene calls are TRBV2 and TRBJ2-5, with D hard to call. The CDR3 loop spans 12 amino acids. The germline CDR1 and CDR2 sequences are SNHLY and FYNNEI. The V end lost 4 bases, the J end lost 5 bases, and 8 bases lay between the germline ends. CDR3: CASSVSRETQYF. The DNA read from the CDR3 is TGTGCCAGCAGTGTTAGCCGGGAGACC.

This clone was observed at least ten times. The CDR3 extends 3 residues past the end of the read, so its final part is completed from the germline J gene. The chain employs TRBV19 and TRBJ2-2; a possible D gene is TRBD2 (6 bases). Trimming shortened V by 9 bases and J by 1 base, and 12 bases separated the two germline ends. The germline V gene has CDR1 LNHDA and CDR2 SQIVND (reference sequence). CDR3 length equals 14 residues. CDR3 bases read: TGTGCCAGCCGGCGGGGAATGAACACCGGGGAG. Its translation: CASRRGMNTGE. The CDR3 as a whole reads CASRRGMNTGELFF.

This clone was recorded many times. Read coverage stops 3 residues before the CDR3 terminus; the germline J gene supplies the remainder. This rearrangement joins TRBV2 to TRBJ2-1; 12 bases align to TRBD2. CDR3 length equals 16 residues. The germline V gene encodes CDR1 SNHLY and CDR2 FYNNEI. After removal of 6 bases from V and 5 bases from J, the junction contained 8 bases not matched to a gene. This CDR3 is CASRRSGTSGHNEQFF. The part of the CDR3 DNA that was read is TGTGCCAGCAGACGCTCCGGGACTAGCGGGCACAATGAG.

This clone has at least ten counts. The sequenced fragment ends 3 residues before the CDR3 boundary, so the rest is inferred from the germline J gene. This rearrangement joins TRBV14 to TRBJ2-1; 8 nucleotides line up with TRBD1. Germline-derived CDR1 and CDR2 are SGHDN and FVKESK. V was clipped by 5 bases and J by 2 bases; unmatched bases: 5. The CDR3 runs 15 residues. CDR3 bases read: TGTGCCAGCAGCGACAGGGGCGACCCCTACAATGAG. Translating it yields CASSDRGDPYNE. The CDR3 reads in full as CASSDRGDPYNEQFF.

In its sample, this clone was seen a few times. From the germline J gene comes the end of the CDR3, since the read stops 3 residues before it. The chain recombines TRBV6-2 or TRBV6-3 with TRBJ1-4; D is uncertain. The CDR3 runs to 12 residues. Germline V gene lookup returns CDR1 MNHEY and CDR2 SVGEGT. The V gene lost 2 bases and the J gene lost 6 bases, with 4 bases spanning the gap. The CDR3 loop is CASSYQDEKLFF. The part of the CDR3 DNA that was read is TGTGCCAGCAGTTACCAGGATGAAAAA.

This clone was seen at least ten times. The read halts 3 residues ahead of the CDR3 end, with the missing end drawn from the germline J gene. This sequence joins TRBV20-1 and TRBJ2-5; D might be TRBD1 (6 bases). Germline-derived CDR1 and CDR2 are DFQATT and SNEGSKA (reference sequence). Trimming removed 6 bases at V and 5 bases at J, with 13 bases between. The CDR3 spans 12 residues. The CDR3 spells CSALTGLETQYF. CDR3 DNA, as far as it was read: TGCAGTGCCCTAACAGGGTTGGAGACC.

In its sample, this clone was seen many times. The missing CDR3 end, 3 residues past where the read stops, is filled in from the germline J gene. The genes are TRBV18 and TRBJ1-1; no reliable D call. The CDR3 runs to 13 residues. Looked up from germline, CDR1 is KGHSH and CDR2 is LQKENI. V lost 6 bases and J lost 7, with 15 bases in between. CDR3 bases read: TGTGCCAGCTCCGAAGGGTGGTCGCTTGAA. This translates into CASSEGWSLE. The full CDR3 reads CASSEGWSLEAFF.

This clone was recorded many times. The read ends 3 residues shy of where the CDR3 ends; the end is completed using the germline J gene. This chain uses TRBV2 with TRBJ1-2; TRBD1 aligns across 9 bases. Unmatched junction bases numbered 1, after V lost 6 bases and J lost 5 bases. This CDR3 is 12 amino acids long. Germline V gene data show CDR1 as SNHLY and CDR2 as FYNNEI. CDR3 amino acids: CASRTGGYGYTF. The sequenced CDR3 bases are TGTGCCAGCAGGACAGGGGGTTATGGC. The variable domain in full, with the rest retrieved from reference TRBV2 and TRBJ1-2, is EPEVTQTPSHQVTQMGQEVILRCVPISNHLYFYWYRQILGQKVEFLVSFYNNEISEKSEIFDDQFSVERPDGSNFTLKIRSTKLEDSAMYFCASRTGGYGYTFGSGTRLTVV.

This clone was picked up a small number of times. The read terminates 3 residues before the CDR3 end, so the remaining end is supplied by the germline J gene. The chain recombines TRBV2 with TRBJ2-7; 8 bases align to TRBD2. V was clipped by 10 bases and J by 1 base; unmatched bases: 15. The CDR3 is made up of 16 amino acids. Germline V gene data show CDR1 as SNHLY and CDR2 as FYNNEI. The CDR3 is CATQGNSGTTSYEQYF. The sequenced part of the CDR3 DNA is TGTGCCACCCAAGGAAATAGCGGGACAACATCCTACGAG.

This clone has a handful of counts. The read terminates 3 residues ahead of where the CDR3 ends, so the germline J gene completes it. The genes are TRBV2 and TRBJ2-1; the match to TRBD1 covers 7 bases. This CDR3 is built from 15 residues. The trim removed 10 bases at V and 5 bases at J, leaving 14 bases unmatched. The germline V gene has CDR1 SNHLY and CDR2 FYNNEI. The CDR3 bases that were read are TGTGCCAACCTCCTCGCCGAGACAGGGCACAATGAG. The encoded protein is CANLLAETGHNE. The whole CDR3 is CANLLAETGHNEQFF.

This clone has only a few counts. With the read ending 3 residues before the CDR3 end, the germline J gene is used to fill in that end. The chain carries TRBV19 and TRBJ2-6; 9 bases line up with TRBD2. Germline V gene lookup returns CDR1 LNHDA and CDR2 SQIVND (reference sequence). The CDR3 covers 18 residues. V lost 6 bases to trimming and J lost 0 bases; unmatched junction nucleotides: 9. The sequenced part of the CDR3 DNA is TGTGCCAGTAGCCCCGCCCGGCGGGGGGGCTCTGGGGCCAACGTC. It yields the protein CASSPARRGGSGANV. The full CDR3 is CASSPARRGGSGANVLTF.

Points on this clone: The CDR3 is cut off 3 residues early in the read; its end comes from the germline J gene. This chain uses TRBV30 with TRBJ1-5; 8 nucleotides match TRBD1. V lost 2 bases to trimming and J lost 6 bases; unmatched junction nucleotides: 6. Per germline, CDR1 GTSNPN and CDR2 SVGIG (reference sequence). The CDR3 extends over 14 amino acids. The chain's CDR3 is CAWSRGQGSQPQHF. The CDR3 bases that were read are TGTGCCTGGAGTCGCGGACAGGGAAGTCAGCCC.

This clone was seen many times. This CDR3 reads CASSIDQYEQYF. The CDR3 DNA, read in part, is TGTGCCAGTAGTATTGATCAGTACGAG. This chain connects TRBV19 to TRBJ2-7; D is undetermined. The read terminates 3 residues before the CDR3 end, so the remaining end is supplied by the germline J gene. This CDR3 spans 12 amino acids. V lost 3 bases to trimming and J lost 4 bases, with 7 bases between them. Per germline, CDR1 LNHDA and CDR2 SQIVND (reference sequence).

This clone has a count of ten or more. The CDR3 sequence is CSALQAVTYEQYF. CDR3 bases read: TGCAGTGCCCTCCAGGCCGTGACCTACGAG. J is TRBJ2-7 and V is TRBV20-1, with unresolved D. The missing CDR3 end, 3 residues past where the read stops, is filled in from the germline J gene. In germline, CDR1 is DFQATT, CDR2 SNEGSKA (reference sequence). This CDR3 spans 13 amino acids. Trimming removed 6 bases from V and 2 bases from J, with 14 bases in between.

This clone was seen a few times. The sequence runs out 3 residues before the end of the CDR3; the remainder is reconstructed from the germline J gene. The genes are TRBV19 and TRBJ2-2; 12 bases are a match to TRBD2. Trimming cost V 3 bases and J 5 bases; bases outside gene matches: 4. This CDR3 contains 16 residues. Germline V lookup: CDR1 LNHDA, CDR2 SQIVND (reference sequence). This CDR3 is CASSIGLAGPTGELFF. The covered CDR3 bases are TGTGCCAGTAGTATTGGACTAGCGGGACCAACCGGGGAG.

This clone has ten or more counts. The CDR3 extends 3 residues past the end of the read, so its final part is completed from the germline J gene. The chain combines TRBV18 with TRBJ1-6, with TRBD1 identical over 8 bases. The ends lost 5 bases at V and 7 bases at J; junction bases unmatched: 7. This CDR3 has 15 residues. The germline CDR1 and CDR2 sequences are KGHSH and LQKENI. CDR3 protein: CASSDLDRGNSPLHF. CDR3 DNA (partial): TGTGCCAGCTCAGATCTAGACAGGGGAAATTCACCC.

The sample holds a few counts of this clone. The CDR3 sequence: CAWEGQLSYEQYF. CDR3 bases read: TGTGCCTGGGAAGGACAGCTCTCCTACGAG. The chain has TRBV30 and TRBJ2-7, with D perhaps TRBD1 (6 bases). The read ends 3 residues early relative to the CDR3; the germline J gene fills the gap. This CDR3 region has 13 residues. V lost 5 bases and J 0 bases, leaving 11 bases between the germline ends. The germline V gene encodes CDR1 GTSNPN and CDR2 SVGIG (reference sequence).

This clone was detected many times. The read ends 3 residues shy of where the CDR3 ends; the end is completed using the germline J gene. This chain uses TRBV5-1 with TRBJ1-5; 9 nucleotides line up with TRBD1. With 0 bases clipped from V and 7 bases from J, the junction kept 5 bases outside the gene matches. CDR1 is SGHRS, CDR2 YFSETQ, per germline. This CDR3 is built from 15 residues. The CDR3 here is CASSLEGQGNQPQHF. The DNA read from the CDR3 is TGCGCCAGCAGCTTGGAAGGACAGGGGAACCAGCCC.